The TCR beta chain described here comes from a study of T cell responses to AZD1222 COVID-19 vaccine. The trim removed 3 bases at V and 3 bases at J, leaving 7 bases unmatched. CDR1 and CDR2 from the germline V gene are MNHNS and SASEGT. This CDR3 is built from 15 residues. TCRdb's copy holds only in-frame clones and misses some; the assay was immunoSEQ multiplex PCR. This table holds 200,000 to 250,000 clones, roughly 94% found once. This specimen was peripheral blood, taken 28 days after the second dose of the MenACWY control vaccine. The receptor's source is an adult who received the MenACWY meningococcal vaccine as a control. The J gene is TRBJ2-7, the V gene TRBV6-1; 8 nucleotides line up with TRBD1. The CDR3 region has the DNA TGTGCCAGCAGTGACCGGACAGGGCGAAGCTACGAGCAGTACTTC. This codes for CASSDRTGRSYEQYF.